The rows below give T cell receptor beta chains drawn from one sample of a study of blood T cell repertoires in COVID-19. Clones were read by immunoSEQ multiplex PCR, and TCRdb kept only the in-frame ones, dropping some. The data show fewer than 250,000 clones, 80% to 90% seen once. Input material: PBMCs or T cells enriched from blood (not recorded which). The receptors here all came from a woman aged 25 to 39 who had been exposed to COVID-19. The CDR3 runs from the conserved cysteine through the conserved F or W. Clone size is stated in some rows and not others, as once, few, many or a class when expanded.

j_call,clone_size,v_call,cdr3_aa
TRBJ1-5,.,TRBV4-1,CASSQVTSRDTGAQHF
TRBJ1-6,once,TRBV10-3,CASNLGGGNSPLHF
TRBJ1-2,.,TRBV27,CASSLSPRGDYGYTF
TRBJ2-2,.,TRBV9,CASSPREGVTGELFF
TRBJ1-6,.,TRBV4-1,CASSPIQAVDSPLHF
TRBJ1-3,.,TRBV2,CASQGLNMRGTIYF
TRBJ2-7,.,TRBV27,CASSLRQVSYEQYF
TRBJ1-2,once,TRBV6-5,CASSYSGSYGYTF
TRBJ2-5,.,TRBV11-3,CASSSWTGGRETQYF
TRBJ2-3,.,TRBV5-1,CASSLVSVTDTQYF
TRBJ2-7,once,TRBV10-3,CAIRKLAGEGEQYF
TRBJ2-1,.,TRBV3-1/TRBV3-2,CASSQSSPGQGAGNEQFF